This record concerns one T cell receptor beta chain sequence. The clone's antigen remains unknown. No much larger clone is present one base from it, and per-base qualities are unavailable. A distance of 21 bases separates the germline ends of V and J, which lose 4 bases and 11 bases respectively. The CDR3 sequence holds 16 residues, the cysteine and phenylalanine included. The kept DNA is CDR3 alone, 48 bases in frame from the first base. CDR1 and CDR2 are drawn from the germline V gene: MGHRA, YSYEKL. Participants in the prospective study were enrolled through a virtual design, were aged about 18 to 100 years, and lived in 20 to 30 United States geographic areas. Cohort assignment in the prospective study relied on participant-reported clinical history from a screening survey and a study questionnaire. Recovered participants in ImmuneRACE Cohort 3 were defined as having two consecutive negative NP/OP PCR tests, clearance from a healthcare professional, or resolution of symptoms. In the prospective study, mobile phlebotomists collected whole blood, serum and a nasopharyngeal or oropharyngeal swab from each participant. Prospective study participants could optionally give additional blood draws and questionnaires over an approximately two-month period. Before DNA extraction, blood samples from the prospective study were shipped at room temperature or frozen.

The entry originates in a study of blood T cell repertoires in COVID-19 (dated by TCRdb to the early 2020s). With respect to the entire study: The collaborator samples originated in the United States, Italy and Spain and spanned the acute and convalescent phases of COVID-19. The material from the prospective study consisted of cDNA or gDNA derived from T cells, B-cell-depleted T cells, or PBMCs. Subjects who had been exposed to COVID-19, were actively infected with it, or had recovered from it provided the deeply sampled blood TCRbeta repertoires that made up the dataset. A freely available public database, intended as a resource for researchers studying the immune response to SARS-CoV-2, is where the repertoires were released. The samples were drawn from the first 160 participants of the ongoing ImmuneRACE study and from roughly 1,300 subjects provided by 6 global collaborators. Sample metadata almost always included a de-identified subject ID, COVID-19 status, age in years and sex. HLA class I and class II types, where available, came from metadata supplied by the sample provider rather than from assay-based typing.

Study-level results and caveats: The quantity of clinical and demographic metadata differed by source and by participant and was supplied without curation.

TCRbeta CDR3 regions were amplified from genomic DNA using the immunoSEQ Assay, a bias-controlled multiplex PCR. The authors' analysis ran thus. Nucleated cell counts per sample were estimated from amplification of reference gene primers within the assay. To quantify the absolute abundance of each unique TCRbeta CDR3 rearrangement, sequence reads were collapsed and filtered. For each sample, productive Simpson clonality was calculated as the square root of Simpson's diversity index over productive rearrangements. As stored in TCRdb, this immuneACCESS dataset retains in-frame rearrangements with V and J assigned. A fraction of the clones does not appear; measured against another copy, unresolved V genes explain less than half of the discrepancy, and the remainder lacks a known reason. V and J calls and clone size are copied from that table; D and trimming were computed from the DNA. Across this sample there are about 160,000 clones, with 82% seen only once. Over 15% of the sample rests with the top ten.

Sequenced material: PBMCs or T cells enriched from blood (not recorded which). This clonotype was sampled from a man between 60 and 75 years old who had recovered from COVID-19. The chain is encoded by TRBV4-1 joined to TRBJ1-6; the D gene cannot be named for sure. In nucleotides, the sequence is TGCGCCAGCAGCCTTAGCGGAGTAGGGCACGCCACACCCCTCCACTTT. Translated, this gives CASSLSGVGHATPLHF.